The 8 T cell receptor beta chains given below trace back to one sample, sequenced in a study of cytomegalovirus exposure and HLA in healthy donors. PCR involved 60 Vbeta and 13 Jbeta primers. Some clones are missing from TCRdb's copy, which holds only in-frame ones; the method was immunoSEQ multiplex PCR. Among about 150,000 clones, roughly 75% were seen once, and the ten largest hold 1%. Sequenced input: PBMCs. The receptors shown here come from a woman aged 45-65 years in good health and CMV-seropositive.

The chain couples TRBV27 to TRBJ2-7, with 7 bases identical to TRBD2. Germline values: CDR1 MNHEY, CDR2 SMNVEV (reference sequence). V shed 3 bases, J shed 2 bases, and the junction held 7 bases outside the gene matches. There are 15 residues in the CDR3. The CDR3 DNA follows: TGTGCCAGCAGTTTTAGAGCGGGACTGGCCTACGAGCAGTACTTC. The encoded protein is CASSFRAGLAYEQYF.

The J gene is TRBJ1-1, the V gene TRBV15; D uncertain. This CDR3 comprises 13 residues. CDR1 LNHNV and CDR2 YYDKDF come from the germline V gene (reference sequence). V was pared by 1 base and J by 0 bases, with 3 bases between. The CDR3 spells CATSRAVNTEAFF. The CDR3 bases are TGTGCCACCAGCAGAGCGGTGAACACTGAAGCTTTCTTT. Based on the CDR3 plus reference TRBV15 and TRBJ1-1, the full variable domain is DAMVIQNPRYQVTQFGKPVTLSCSQTLNHNVMYWYQQKSSQAPKLLFHYYDKDFNNEADTPDNFQSRRPNTSFCFLDIRSPGLGDTAMYLCATSRAVNTEAFFGQGTRLTVV.

The V call is TRBV19, the J call TRBJ1-5; D perhaps matches TRBD1 (5 bases). Trimming left V 6 bases short and J 0 bases short, with 12 bases between. Germline values: CDR1 LNHDA, CDR2 SQIVND (reference sequence). The CDR3 runs 15 residues. CDR3 DNA sequence: TGTGCCAGTAGCCCCAGGGTATTTAGCAATCAGCCCCAGCATTTT. Translated: CASSPRVFSNQPQHF.

A single count supports this clone. The germline gene is not matched at one end of the junction; a read error may be the cause. The chain uses TRBV7-9 and TRBJ1-2; 7 bases line up with TRBD1. CDR1 SEHNR and CDR2 FQNEAQ come from the germline V gene (reference sequence). CDR3 length: 17 residues. CDR3 sequence reads: CSSSRPGRDRLTYGYTF. For the CDR3, the DNA is TGTTCCAGCAGCCGACCGGGACGGGACAGACTGACCTATGGCTACACCTTC.

This clone was counted a few times. The chain has TRBV7-2 and TRBJ2-7; 7 bases agree with TRBD2. The CDR3 extends over 12 amino acids. The ends lost 5 bases at V and 7 bases at J; junction bases unmatched: 5. Looked up from germline, CDR1 is SGHTA and CDR2 is FQGNSA. The CDR3 DNA reads TGTGCCAGCAGCCCCTGGGAGGGAGAGCAGTACTTC. Encoded protein: CASSPWEGEQYF.

The chain recombines TRBV7-2 with TRBJ2-5; 12 nucleotides match TRBD2. Germline values: CDR1 SGHTA, CDR2 FQGNSA. The V segment lost 4 bases and the J segment 5 bases; nucleotides outside the gene matches: 11. The CDR3 covers 17 residues. Here the CDR3 reads CASSSQTSGGIGETQYF. The CDR3 DNA is TGTGCCAGCAGCTCCCAGACTAGCGGGGGAATAGGGGAGACCCAGTACTTC.

This clone was recorded a few times. The chain carries TRBV4-2 and TRBJ1-4, with D tentatively TRBD1 (5 bases). V lost 3 bases and J lost 3, with 8 bases in between. CDR1 and CDR2 (germline): LGHNA, YNFKEQ. The CDR3 runs to 14 residues. The CDR3 spells CASSHGRANEKLFF. In DNA form, the CDR3 reads TGTGCCAGCAGCCACGGCAGGGCTAATGAAAAACTGTTTTTT.

The CDR3 reads CASSFSGGGSYGYTF. DNA for the CDR3: TGTGCCAGCAGTTTTTCGGGGGGCGGTAGCTATGGCTACACCTTC. V is TRBV28 and J is TRBJ1-2, with D tentatively TRBD1 (6 bases). The CDR3 is 15 residues long. Germline assignment: CDR1 MDHEN and CDR2 SYDVKM. V was pared by 3 bases and J by 4 bases, with 15 bases between.